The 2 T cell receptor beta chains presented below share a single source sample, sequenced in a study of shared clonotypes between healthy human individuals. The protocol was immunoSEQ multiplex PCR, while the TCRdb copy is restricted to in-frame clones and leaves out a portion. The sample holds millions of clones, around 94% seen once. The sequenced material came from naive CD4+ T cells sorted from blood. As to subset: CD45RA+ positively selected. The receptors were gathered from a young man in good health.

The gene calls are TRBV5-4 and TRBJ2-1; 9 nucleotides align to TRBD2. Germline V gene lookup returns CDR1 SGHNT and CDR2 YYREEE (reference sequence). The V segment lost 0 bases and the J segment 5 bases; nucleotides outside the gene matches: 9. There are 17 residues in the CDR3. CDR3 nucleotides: TGTGCCAGCAGCTTGGCCGGCGGGAGGGCCTTAGACAATGAGCAGTTCTTC. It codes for CASSLAGGRALDNEQFF.

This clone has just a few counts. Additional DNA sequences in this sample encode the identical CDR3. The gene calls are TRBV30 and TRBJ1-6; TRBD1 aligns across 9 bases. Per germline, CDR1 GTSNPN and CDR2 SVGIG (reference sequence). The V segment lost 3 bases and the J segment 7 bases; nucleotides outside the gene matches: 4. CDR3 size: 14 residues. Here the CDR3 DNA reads TGTGCCTGGAGCCCCGGACAGGGGAATTCACCCCTCCACTTT. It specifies CAWSPGQGNSPLHF.